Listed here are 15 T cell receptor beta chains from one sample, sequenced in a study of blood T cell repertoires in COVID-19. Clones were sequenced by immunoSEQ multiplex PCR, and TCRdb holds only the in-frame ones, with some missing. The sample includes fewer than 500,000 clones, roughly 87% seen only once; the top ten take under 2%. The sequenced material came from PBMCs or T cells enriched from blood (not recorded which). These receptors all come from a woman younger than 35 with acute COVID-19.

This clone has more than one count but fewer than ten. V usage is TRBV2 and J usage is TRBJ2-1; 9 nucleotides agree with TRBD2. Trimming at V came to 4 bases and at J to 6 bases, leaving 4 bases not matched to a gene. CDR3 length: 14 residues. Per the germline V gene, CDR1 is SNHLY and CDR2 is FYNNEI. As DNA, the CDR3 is TGTGCCAGCAGTGTTCAGCGGGGGGTCAATGAGCAGTTCTTC. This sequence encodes CASSVQRGVNEQFF. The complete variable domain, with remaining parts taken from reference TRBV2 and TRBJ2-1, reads EPEVTQTPSHQVTQMGQEVILRCVPISNHLYFYWYRQILGQKVEFLVSFYNNEISEKSEIFDDQFSVERPDGSNFTLKIRSTKLEDSAMYFCASSVQRGVNEQFFGPGTRLTVL.

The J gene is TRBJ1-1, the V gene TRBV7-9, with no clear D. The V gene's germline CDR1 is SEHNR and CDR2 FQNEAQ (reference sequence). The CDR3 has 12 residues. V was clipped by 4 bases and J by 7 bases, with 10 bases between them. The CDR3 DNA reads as TGTGCCAGCAGCTCCCTAGATATTGAAGCTTTCTTT. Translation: CASSSLDIEAFF.

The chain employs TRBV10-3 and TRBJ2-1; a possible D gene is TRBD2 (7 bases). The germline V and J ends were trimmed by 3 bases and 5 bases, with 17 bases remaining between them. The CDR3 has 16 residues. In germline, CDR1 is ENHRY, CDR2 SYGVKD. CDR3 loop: CAISDLGGRRDNEQFF. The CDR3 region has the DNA TGTGCCATCAGTGATTTGGGGGGGCGGCGGGACAATGAGCAGTTCTTC.

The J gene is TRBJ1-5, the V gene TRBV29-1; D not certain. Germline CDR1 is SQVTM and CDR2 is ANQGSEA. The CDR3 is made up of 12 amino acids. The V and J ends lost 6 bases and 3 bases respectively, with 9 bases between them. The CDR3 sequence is CSVGDLNQPQHF. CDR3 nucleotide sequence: TGCAGCGTGGGAGACCTCAATCAGCCCCAGCATTTT.

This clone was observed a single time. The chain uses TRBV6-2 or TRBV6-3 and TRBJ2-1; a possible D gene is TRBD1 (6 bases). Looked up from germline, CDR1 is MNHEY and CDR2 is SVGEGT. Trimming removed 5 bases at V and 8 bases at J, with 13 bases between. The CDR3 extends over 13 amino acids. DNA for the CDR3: TGTGCCAGCAGTAGGACAGAGTTCGATGAGCAGTTCTTC. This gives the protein CASSRTEFDEQFF.

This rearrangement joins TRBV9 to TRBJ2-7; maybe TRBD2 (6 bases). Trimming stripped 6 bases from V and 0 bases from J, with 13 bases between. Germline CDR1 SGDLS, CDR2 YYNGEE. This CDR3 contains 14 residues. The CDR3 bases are TGTGCCAGCAATTCTGGGACTTCCTCCTACGAGCAGTACTTC. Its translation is CASNSGTSSYEQYF.

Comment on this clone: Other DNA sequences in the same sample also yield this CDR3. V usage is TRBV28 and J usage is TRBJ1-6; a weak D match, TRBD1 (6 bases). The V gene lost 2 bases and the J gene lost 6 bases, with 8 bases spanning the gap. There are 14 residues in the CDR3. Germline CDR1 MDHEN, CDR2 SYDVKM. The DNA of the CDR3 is TGTGCCAGCAGTTTAGGCAGGGGTAATTCACCCCTCCACTTT. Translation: CASSLGRGNSPLHF.

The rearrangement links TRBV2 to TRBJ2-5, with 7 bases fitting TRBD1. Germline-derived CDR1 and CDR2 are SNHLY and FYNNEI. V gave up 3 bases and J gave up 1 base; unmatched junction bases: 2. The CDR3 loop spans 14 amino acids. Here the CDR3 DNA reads TGTGCCAGCAGTGAGGGGACAGTCCAAGAGACCCAGTACTTC. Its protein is CASSEGTVQETQYF.

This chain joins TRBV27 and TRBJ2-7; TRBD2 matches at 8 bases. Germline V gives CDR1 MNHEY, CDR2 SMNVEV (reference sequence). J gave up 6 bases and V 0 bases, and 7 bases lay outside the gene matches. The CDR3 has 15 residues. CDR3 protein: CASSLSNGRAGEQYF. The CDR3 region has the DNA TGTGCCAGCAGTTTATCGAACGGGAGGGCCGGCGAGCAGTACTTC.

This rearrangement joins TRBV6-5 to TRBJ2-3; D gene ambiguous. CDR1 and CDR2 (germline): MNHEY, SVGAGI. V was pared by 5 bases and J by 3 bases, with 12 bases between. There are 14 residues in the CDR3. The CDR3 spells CASSQTTSTDTQYF. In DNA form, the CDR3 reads TGTGCCAGCAGTCAAACGACATCTACAGATACGCAGTATTTT.

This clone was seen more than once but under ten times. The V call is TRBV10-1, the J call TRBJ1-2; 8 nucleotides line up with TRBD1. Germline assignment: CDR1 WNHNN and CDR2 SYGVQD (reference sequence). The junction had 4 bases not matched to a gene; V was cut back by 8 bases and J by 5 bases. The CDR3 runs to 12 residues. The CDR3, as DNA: TGCGCCAGCGGACAGGGAAGTTATGGCTACACCTTC. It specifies CASGQGSYGYTF.

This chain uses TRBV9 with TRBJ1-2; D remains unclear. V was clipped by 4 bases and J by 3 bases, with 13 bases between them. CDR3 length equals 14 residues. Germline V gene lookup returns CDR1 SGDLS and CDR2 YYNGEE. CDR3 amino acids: CASSPYGGDYGYTF. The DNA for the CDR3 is TGTGCCAGCAGCCCCTACGGCGGAGACTATGGCTACACCTTC.

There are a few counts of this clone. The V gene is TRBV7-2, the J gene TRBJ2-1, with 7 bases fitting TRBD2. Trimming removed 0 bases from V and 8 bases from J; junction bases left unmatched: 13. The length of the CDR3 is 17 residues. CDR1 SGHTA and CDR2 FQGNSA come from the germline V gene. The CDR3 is CASSLARLAAGRDEQFF. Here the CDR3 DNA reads TGTGCCAGCAGCTTAGCGCGGCTAGCGGCCGGCAGAGATGAGCAGTTCTTC.

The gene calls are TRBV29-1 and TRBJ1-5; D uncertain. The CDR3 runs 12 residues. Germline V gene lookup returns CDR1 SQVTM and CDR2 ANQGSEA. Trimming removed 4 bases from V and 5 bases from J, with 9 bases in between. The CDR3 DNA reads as TGCAGCGTTGTAGACAACTATCAGCCCCAGCATTTT. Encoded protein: CSVVDNYQPQHF.

CDR3 nucleotide sequence: TGTGCCAGCAGACCGAAATCCCCACCCTACCCTCACGGCGAGCAGTACTTC. Protein: CASRPKSPPYPHGEQYF. This chain joins TRBV2 and TRBJ2-7; D is undetermined. CDR1 is SNHLY, CDR2 FYNNEI, per germline. V was pared by 6 bases and J by 6 bases, with 27 bases between. The CDR3 extends over 17 amino acids.